Listed here is a single TCR beta chain. The antigen is undetermined. This record comes from a study of T cell responses to AZD1222 COVID-19 vaccine. Some second doses came at about 4 weeks and others at about 12 weeks; these were pooled. Assay used: immunoSEQ multiplex PCR; TCRdb lists only in-frame clones, some missing. The sample consists of 100,000 to 120,000 clones, about 91% of them appearing once. Findings of the study overall: Repertoires were sampled only after the peak T cell response. Donors were mostly white British, more females; clonal diversity possibly underestimated.

This specimen consisted of peripheral blood, obtained 28 days after the second AZD1222 dose. This sequence was found in an adult who received the AZD1222 COVID-19 vaccine.

DNA of the CDR3: TGTGCCAGCAGTTTCGCAGGGACGAACACTGAAGCTTTCTTT. Translated, it gives CASSFAGTNTEAFF. This rearrangement joins TRBV6-2 or TRBV6-3 to TRBJ1-1, with D maybe TRBD1 (5 bases). V lost 4 bases and J lost 1, with 10 bases in between. Germline V gene lookup returns CDR1 MNHEY and CDR2 SVGEGT. The CDR3 consists of 14 residues.